A selection of T cell receptor beta chains follows, all from one sample in a study of cytomegalovirus exposure and HLA in healthy donors. Sequencing was performed with immunoSEQ multiplex PCR; in TCRdb, only in-frame clones are kept and a portion is missing. The sample includes approximately 140,000 clones, 77% seen only once; the top ten take 4.9%. Sequencing was done on a sample of PBMCs. The source of these receptors is a woman aged 50 to 60 in good health and CMV-seronegative. The CDR3 runs from the conserved cysteine through the conserved F or W. The D gene is left open where the match is weak. Where a row states a size, it is once, few, many or the class of an expanded clone; other rows omit it.

d_call	v_call	clone_size	j_call	cdr3_nt	cdr3_aa
TRBD2	TRBV29-1	-	TRBJ2-1	TGCAGCCTCGTAGGGGCGGGGGGAGGTAATGAGCAGTTCTTC	CSLVGAGGGNEQFF
-	TRBV7-9	-	TRBJ1-4	TGTGCCAGCAGCTTAGACTCAGGTTCTCGAGGGGAAAAACTGTTTTTT	CASSLDSGSRGEKLFF
-	TRBV7-2	-	TRBJ1-1	TGTGCCAGCAGCCCCCAAGGGGGTAGGTTAAACACTGAAGCTTTCTTT	CASSPQGGRLNTEAFF
TRBD1	TRBV19	few	TRBJ2-3	TGTGCCAGTAGTGACAGGGCCGTGACAGATACGCAGTATTTT	CASSDRAVTDTQYF
TRBD1	TRBV19	-	TRBJ2-3	TGTGCCAGTAGTCAGGGGGCGGGGGATACGCAGTATTTT	CASSQGAGDTQYF
-	TRBV6-4	few	TRBJ2-3	TGTGCCAGCAGTGATGGTGACACTTCAGATACGCAGTATTTT	CASSDGDTSDTQYF
TRBD1	TRBV19	-	TRBJ1-3	TGTGCCATACAGGGGTCTGGAAACACCATATATTTT	CAIQGSGNTIYF
-	TRBV7-2	-	TRBJ2-3	TGTGCCAGCAGCTTAGAACAGGGTGGGCCAGATACGCAGTATTTT	CASSLEQGGPDTQYF
TRBD1	TRBV7-2	few	TRBJ1-2	TGTGCCAGCAGCGTCTCCGGGACAGGGGACTATGGCTACACCTTC	CASSVSGTGDYGYTF
TRBD2	TRBV7-2	-	TRBJ2-1	TGTGCCAGCAGCTTATTGATTTCAAGCGGGGGGGCCGACAATGAGCAGTTCTTC	CASSLLISSGGADNEQFF
-	TRBV6-1	-	TRBJ2-7	TGTGCCAGCAGAGAACCGGGACATTTATCGCACGAGCAGTACTTC	CASREPGHLSHEQYF
-	TRBV19	-	TRBJ1-3	TGTGCCAGTAGCAAGACAGGCCTCTCTGGAAACACCATATATTTT	CASSKTGLSGNTIYF
-	TRBV10-3	-	TRBJ2-5	TGTGCCATCAGTGAGCCTGGGGGGCAAGAGACCCAGTACTTC	CAISEPGGQETQYF
-	TRBV7-9	once	TRBJ2-5	TGTGCCAGCCTAGTGGAAGTAGAGACCCAGTACTTC	CASLVEVETQYF
-	TRBV7-6	-	TRBJ2-2	TGTGCCAGCAGCTCTCGGAGGAGCACCGGGGAGCTGTTTTTT	CASSSRRSTGELFF
-	TRBV2	-	TRBJ2-7	TGTGCCAGCAGTGGGCTAGTCTCCTACGAGCAGTACTTC	CASSGLVSYEQYF
TRBD1	TRBV4-2	few	TRBJ1-2	TGTGCCAGCAGCCAAGAGGGACAGCCTTTGGGCGGCTACACCTTC	CASSQEGQPLGGYTF
-	TRBV5-5	few	TRBJ1-1	TGTGCCAGCAGCTTGGGACAGCTCATGAACACTGAAGCTTTCTTT	CASSLGQLMNTEAFF
-	TRBV7-9	once	TRBJ2-3	TGTGCCAGCAGCTTGTCAAGCCTGGGGGGGGGCCATAGAGATACGCAGTATTTT	CASSLSSLGGGHRDTQYF
TRBD1	TRBV7-7	-	TRBJ2-5	TGTGCTAGCAGCTTGGGACAGGGCGGTGGAGAGACCCAGTACTTC	CASSLGQGGGETQYF
-	TRBV4-2	-	TRBJ2-7	TGTGCCAGCAGCCAAGTCGGGATGTTCACAGACTACGAGCAGTACTTC	CASSQVGMFTDYEQYF
-	TRBV7-2	-	TRBJ1-1	TGTGCCAGCAGCTTATACATGAACACTGAAGCTTTCTTT	CASSLYMNTEAFF
-	TRBV15	-	TRBJ1-3	TGTGCCACCAGCAGTCGTTATAACTCTGGAAACACCATATATTTT	CATSSRYNSGNTIYF
-	TRBV5-5	once	TRBJ1-5	TGTGCCAGCAGCTTGATTTTCCAGTCCAATCAGCCCCAGCATTTT	CASSLIFQSNQPQHF
-	TRBV10-3	-	TRBJ2-5	TGTGCCATCAGTGAGTCGCCGGGGAAAGAGACCCAGTACTTC	CAISESPGKETQYF
-	TRBV7-2	-	TRBJ2-7	TGTGCCAGCAGCTTAGGCGTGGCGGGAAACTCCTACGAGCAGTACTTC	CASSLGVAGNSYEQYF
-	TRBV19	-	TRBJ1-5	TGTGCCAGTAGTATGGCGGGAAGGGAAAAGCATTTT	CASSMAGREKHF
-	TRBV18	-	TRBJ2-1	TGTGCCAGCTCACCAGAAGGACTGAAGAGCTCCTACAATGAGCAGTTCTTC	CASSPEGLKSSYNEQFF
-	TRBV2	-	TRBJ1-2	TGTGCCAGCAGTGAAGCGCTTCGATGGGGGCAAGGTGGCTACACCTTC	CASSEALRWGQGGYTF
TRBD1	TRBV7-2	once	TRBJ1-4	TGTGCCAGCAGCTCCCTCAGGGGGTCTGAAAAACTGTTTTTT	CASSSLRGSEKLFF
-	TRBV4-3	few	TRBJ2-5	TGCGCCAGCAGCCAAGATTGGGCAGGGTGGCAAGAGACCCAGTACTTC	CASSQDWAGWQETQYF
-	TRBV30	-	TRBJ1-3	TGTGCCTGGAGTAAGACGGAGGGGTTCGGATTTAGAGGAAACACCATATATTTT	CAWSKTEGFGFRGNTIYF
TRBD1	TRBV9	-	TRBJ1-1	TGTGCCAGCAGCCAACTCGACAGGGGGAGAACTGAAGCTTTCTTT	CASSQLDRGRTEAFF
TRBD1	TRBV5-1	-	TRBJ2-3	TGCGCCAGCACCCCGAGGACAGGGTCAGATACGCAGTATTTT	CASTPRTGSDTQYF
TRBD1	TRBV28	-	TRBJ2-5	TGTGCCAGCAGTTTAATGGGACAGCAAGAGACCCAGTACTTC	CASSLMGQQETQYF
TRBD1	TRBV6-6	few	TRBJ1-2	TGTGCCAGCAGTTCGGACAGGCTACCTTATGGCTACACCTTC	CASSSDRLPYGYTF
-	TRBV4-3	few	TRBJ1-2	TGCGCCAGCAGCCAAGAATCCGGGTACTATGGCTACACCTTC	CASSQESGYYGYTF
-	TRBV6-5	-	TRBJ2-7	TGTGCCAGCAGTTCCCAGGGGCAGGGAAACGAGCAGTACTTC	CASSSQGQGNEQYF
-	TRBV6-5	-	TRBJ2-2	TGTGCCAGCAGTTACCACAGGGCGCAGGGCACCGGGGAGCTGTTTTTT	CASSYHRAQGTGELFF
-	TRBV4-1	-	TRBJ1-3	TGCGCCAGCAGCCACACATCTCAGAGGGAAAGCTCTGGAAACACCATATATTTT	CASSHTSQRESSGNTIYF
TRBD1	TRBV7-2	-	TRBJ2-1	TGTGCCAGCAGCTACGGGGGGACAGGGGGTAGGAATGAGCAGTTCTTC	CASSYGGTGGRNEQFF
-	TRBV6-1	-	TRBJ2-7	TGTGCCAGCAGGGTACAGGCGGGGTACGAGCAGTACTTC	CASRVQAGYEQYF
TRBD2	TRBV4-1	once	TRBJ2-7	TGCGCCAGCAGCCAAGATCACGGGGGGGCCGCCTACGAGCAGTACTTC	CASSQDHGGAAYEQYF
TRBD2	TRBV6-1	-	TRBJ2-7	TGTGCCAGCAGGACTGGGACTAGCGGGGGCTACGAGCAGTACTTC	CASRTGTSGGYEQYF
TRBD1	TRBV7-9	-	TRBJ1-1	TGTTCCAGCAGCTCGAGGACAGGGTGGAACACTGAAGCTTTCTTT	CSSSSRTGWNTEAFF
-	TRBV7-2	once	TRBJ1-4	TGTGCCAGCAGCTTAAGACAGACTGCAACTAATGAAAAACTGTTTTTT	CASSLRQTATNEKLFF